The entry below describes one T cell receptor (beta chain). No antigen is known for it. There were likely unrecorded immune exposures, though donors were nominally healthy when sampled. This specimen belongs to a study of cytomegalovirus exposure and HLA in healthy donors. Study details: Roughly 180 million T cells yielded over 90 million unique TCR beta sequences in earlier analysis.

PCR used 60 Vbeta primers and 13 Jbeta primers. Sequencing was performed with immunoSEQ multiplex PCR; in TCRdb, only in-frame clones are kept and a portion is missing. The sample includes some 98,000 clones, roughly 77% of them seen just once. CDR3 length: 14 residues. With 7 bases removed from V and 5 bases from J, the gap between germline ends came to 18 bases. Germline CDR1 SGHDT, CDR2 YYEEEE. Points from the study as a whole: A few V segments could not be told apart, such as TRBV6-2 and TRBV6-3, and were left out.

This receptor was identified in a man aged 40-49 years in good health and CMV-seronegative. The rearrangement uses TRBV5-6 and TRBJ1-1, with D possibly matching TRBD1 (5 bases). The sequencing input was PBMCs. CDR3 bases: TGTGCCAGCCACCAAGCAGGGCGGAATACTGAAGCTTTCTTT. This gives the protein CASHQAGRNTEAFF. Full variable domain (outside the CDR3, taken from reference TRBV5-6 and TRBJ1-1): DAGVTQSPTHLIKTRGQQVTLRCSPKSGHDTVSWYQQALGQGPQFIFQYYEEEERQRGNFPDRFSGHQFPNYSSELNVNALLLGDSALYLCASHQAGRNTEAFFGQGTRLTVV.